The sequence of this TCR beta chain was determined in a study of cytomegalovirus exposure and HLA in healthy donors. Study conclusions and caveats: Equally common other TCR beta chains were less clonally expanded than HLA-associated ones, a later analysis found. Among the sequence variants, a highly shared cluster was likely an artifact of sequencing.

The CDR3 length is 14 residues. Germline lookup yields CDR1 SGHRS and CDR2 YFSETQ. V lost 4 bases, J lost 0 bases, and 10 bases lay in between. The primer mix had 60 Vbeta and 13 Jbeta primers. TCRdb keeps only in-frame clones here, not all; method: immunoSEQ multiplex PCR. The data show 150,000 to 200,000 clones, under 75% seen once. This clone was seen a handful of times. Its antigen is still unknown. This chain joins TRBV5-1 and TRBJ2-5; D remains unclear. The receptor was isolated from a man aged 35-49 years in good health and CMV-seropositive. The sequenced material came from PBMCs. This chain's CDR3 is CASSPRSHQETQYF. The CDR3 DNA reads TGCGCCAGCAGCCCGAGATCGCACCAAGAGACCCAGTACTTC.